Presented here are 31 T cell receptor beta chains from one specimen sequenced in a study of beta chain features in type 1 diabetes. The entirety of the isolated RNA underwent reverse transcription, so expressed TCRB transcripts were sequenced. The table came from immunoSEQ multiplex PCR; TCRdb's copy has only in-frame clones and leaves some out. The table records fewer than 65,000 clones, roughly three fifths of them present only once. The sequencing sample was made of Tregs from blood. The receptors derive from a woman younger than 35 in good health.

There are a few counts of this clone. DNA for the CDR3: TGTGCCAGCAGCTTAGTCGCTCTAGGCGGGACAGCCAAAAACATTCAGTACTTC. Residues: CASSLVALGGTAKNIQYF. The genes are TRBV7-2 and TRBJ2-4; a weak D match, TRBD2 (6 bases). This CDR3 region has 18 residues. Trimming stripped 1 base from V and 0 bases from J, with 16 bases between. Germline loops: CDR1 SGHTA, CDR2 FQGNSA.

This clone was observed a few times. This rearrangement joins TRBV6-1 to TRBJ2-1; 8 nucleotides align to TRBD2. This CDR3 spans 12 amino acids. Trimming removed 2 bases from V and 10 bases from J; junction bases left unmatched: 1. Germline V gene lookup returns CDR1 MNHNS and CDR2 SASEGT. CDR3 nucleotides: TGTGCCAGCAGTGAACGACTAGCGGAGCAGTTCTTC. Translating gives CASSERLAEQFF.

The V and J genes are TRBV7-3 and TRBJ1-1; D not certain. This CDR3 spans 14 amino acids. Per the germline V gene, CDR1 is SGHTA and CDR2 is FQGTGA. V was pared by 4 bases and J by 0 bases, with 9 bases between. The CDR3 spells CASSSGIMNTEAFF. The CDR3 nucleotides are TGTGCCAGCAGCTCCGGGATTATGAACACTGAAGCTTTCTTT.

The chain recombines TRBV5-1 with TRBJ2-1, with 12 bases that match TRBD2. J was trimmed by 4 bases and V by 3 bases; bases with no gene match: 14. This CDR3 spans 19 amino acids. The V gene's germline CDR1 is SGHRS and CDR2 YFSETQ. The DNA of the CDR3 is TGCGCCAGCAGCTGGGGAGGGACCCCGGGGACTAGCGGGTACAATGAGCAGTTCTTC. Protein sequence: CASSWGGTPGTSGYNEQFF.

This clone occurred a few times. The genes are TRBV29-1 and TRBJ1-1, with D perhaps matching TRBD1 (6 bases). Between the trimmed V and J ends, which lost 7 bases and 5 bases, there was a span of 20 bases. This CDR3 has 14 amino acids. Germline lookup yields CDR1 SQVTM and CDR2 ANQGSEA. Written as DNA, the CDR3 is TGCAGCGCCGACAGGTTACAGGGAAGAACTGAAGCTTTCTTT. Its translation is CSADRLQGRTEAFF.

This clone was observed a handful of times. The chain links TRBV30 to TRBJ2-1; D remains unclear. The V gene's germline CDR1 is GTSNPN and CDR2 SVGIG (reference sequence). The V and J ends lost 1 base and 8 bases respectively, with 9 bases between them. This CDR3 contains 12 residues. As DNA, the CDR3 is TGTGCCTGGAGTGCGACTCGTCATGAGCAGTTCTTC. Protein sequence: CAWSATRHEQFF. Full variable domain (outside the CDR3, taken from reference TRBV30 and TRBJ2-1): SQTIHQWPATLVQPVGSPLSLECTVEGTSNPNLYWYRQAAGRGLQLLFYSVGIGQISSEVPQNLSASRPQDRQFILSSKKLLLSDSGFYLCAWSATRHEQFFGPGTRLTVL.

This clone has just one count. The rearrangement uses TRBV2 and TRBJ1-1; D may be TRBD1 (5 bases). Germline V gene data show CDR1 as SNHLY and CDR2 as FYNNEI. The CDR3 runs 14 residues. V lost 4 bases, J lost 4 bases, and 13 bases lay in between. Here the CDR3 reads CASSGGGAGTEAFF. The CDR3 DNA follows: TGTGCCAGCAGTGGGGGAGGGGCCGGCACTGAAGCTTTCTTT. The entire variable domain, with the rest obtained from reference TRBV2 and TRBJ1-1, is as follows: EPEVTQTPSHQVTQMGQEVILRCVPISNHLYFYWYRQILGQKVEFLVSFYNNEISEKSEIFDDQFSVERPDGSNFTLKIRSTKLEDSAMYFCASSGGGAGTEAFFGQGTRLTVV.

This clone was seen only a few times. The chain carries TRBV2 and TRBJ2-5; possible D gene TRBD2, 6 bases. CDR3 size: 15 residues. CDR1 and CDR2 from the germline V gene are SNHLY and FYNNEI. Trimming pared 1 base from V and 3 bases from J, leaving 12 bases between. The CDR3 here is CASSEGGLTKETQYF. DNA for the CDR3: TGTGCCAGCAGTGAAGGGGGACTTACAAAAGAGACCCAGTACTTC.

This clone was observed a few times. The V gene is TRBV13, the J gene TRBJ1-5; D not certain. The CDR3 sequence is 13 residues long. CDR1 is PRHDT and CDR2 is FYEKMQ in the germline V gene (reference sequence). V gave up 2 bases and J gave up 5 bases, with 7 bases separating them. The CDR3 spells CASSLRRDQPQHF. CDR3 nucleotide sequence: TGTGCCAGCAGCTTACGCCGAGATCAGCCCCAGCATTTT. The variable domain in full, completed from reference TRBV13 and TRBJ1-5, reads AAGVIQSPRHLIKEKRETATLKCYPIPRHDTVYWYQQGPGQDPQFLISFYEKMQSDKGSIPDRFSAQQFSDYHSELNMSSLELGDSALYFCASSLRRDQPQHFGDGTRLSIL.

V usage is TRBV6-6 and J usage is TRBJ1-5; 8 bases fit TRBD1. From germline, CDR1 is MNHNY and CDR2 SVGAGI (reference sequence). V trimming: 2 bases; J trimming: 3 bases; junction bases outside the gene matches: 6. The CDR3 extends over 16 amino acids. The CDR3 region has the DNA TGTGCCAGCAGTTACGCGGACAGGGCTGACAATCAGCCCCAGCATTTT. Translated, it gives CASSYADRADNQPQHF.

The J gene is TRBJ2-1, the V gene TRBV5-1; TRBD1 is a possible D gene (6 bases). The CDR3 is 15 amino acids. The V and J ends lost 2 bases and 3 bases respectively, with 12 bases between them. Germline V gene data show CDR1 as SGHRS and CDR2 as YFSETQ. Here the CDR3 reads CASSFQGSNYNEQFF. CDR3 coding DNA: TGCGCCAGCAGCTTCCAGGGGTCGAACTACAATGAGCAGTTCTTC.

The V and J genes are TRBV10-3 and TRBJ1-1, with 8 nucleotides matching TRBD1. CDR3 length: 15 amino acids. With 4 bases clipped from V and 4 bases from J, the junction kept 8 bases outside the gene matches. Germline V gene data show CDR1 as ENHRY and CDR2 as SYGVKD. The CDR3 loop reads CAISGGQGTSTEAFF. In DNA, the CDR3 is TGTGCCATCAGTGGTGGACAGGGAACCTCCACTGAAGCTTTCTTT.

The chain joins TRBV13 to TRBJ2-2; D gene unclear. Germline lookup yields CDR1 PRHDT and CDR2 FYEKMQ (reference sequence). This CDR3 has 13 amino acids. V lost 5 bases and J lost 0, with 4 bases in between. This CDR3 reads CASSPPNTGELFF. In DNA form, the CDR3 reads TGTGCCAGCAGCCCTCCGAACACCGGGGAGCTGTTTTTT.

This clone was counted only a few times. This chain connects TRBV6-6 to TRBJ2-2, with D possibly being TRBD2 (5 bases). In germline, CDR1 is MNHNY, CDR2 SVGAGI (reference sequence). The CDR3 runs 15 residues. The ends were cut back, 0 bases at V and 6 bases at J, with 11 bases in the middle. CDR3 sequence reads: CASSYSTGIAGELFF. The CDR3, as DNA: TGTGCCAGCAGTTACTCGACCGGGATCGCCGGGGAGCTGTTTTTT.

Here the CDR3 reads CASSLGLGTSGQGEQFF. The CDR3 DNA is TGTGCCAGCAGCTTGGGGCTTGGGACTAGCGGGCAGGGTGAGCAGTTCTTC. The V gene is TRBV5-4, the J gene TRBJ2-1; the match to TRBD2 covers 12 bases. The germline CDR1 and CDR2 sequences are SGHNT and YYREEE (reference sequence). This CDR3 region has 17 residues. Trimming removed 0 bases from V and 9 bases from J; junction bases left unmatched: 10.

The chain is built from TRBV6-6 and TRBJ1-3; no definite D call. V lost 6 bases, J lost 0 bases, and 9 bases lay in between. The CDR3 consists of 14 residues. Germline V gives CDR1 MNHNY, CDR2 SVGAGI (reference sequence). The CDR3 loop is CASSRQDSGNTIYF. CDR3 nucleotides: TGTGCCAGCAGCCGGCAGGACTCTGGAAACACCATATATTTT.

For the CDR3, the DNA is TGCGCCAGCAGCTTGGGACTGAACACCGGGGAGCTGTTTTTT. This encodes CASSLGLNTGELFF. V and J are TRBV5-1 and TRBJ2-2; D uncertain. Germline values: CDR1 SGHRS, CDR2 YFSETQ. V lost 0 bases and J 1 base, leaving 4 bases between the germline ends. The CDR3 totals 14 residues.

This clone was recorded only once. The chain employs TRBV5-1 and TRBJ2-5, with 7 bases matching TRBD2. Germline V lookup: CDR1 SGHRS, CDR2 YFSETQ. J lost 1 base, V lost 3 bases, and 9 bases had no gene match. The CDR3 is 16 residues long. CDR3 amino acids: CASSWLSGNLQETQYF. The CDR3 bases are TGCGCCAGCAGCTGGCTCAGCGGGAATCTCCAAGAGACCCAGTACTTC.

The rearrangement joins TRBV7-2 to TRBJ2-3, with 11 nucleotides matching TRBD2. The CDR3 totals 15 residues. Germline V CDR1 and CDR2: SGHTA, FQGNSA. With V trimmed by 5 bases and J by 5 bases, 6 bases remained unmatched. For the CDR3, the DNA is TGTGCCAGCAGCGCACTAGCGGGGGCTTTAGATACGCAGTATTTT. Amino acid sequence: CASSALAGALDTQYF.

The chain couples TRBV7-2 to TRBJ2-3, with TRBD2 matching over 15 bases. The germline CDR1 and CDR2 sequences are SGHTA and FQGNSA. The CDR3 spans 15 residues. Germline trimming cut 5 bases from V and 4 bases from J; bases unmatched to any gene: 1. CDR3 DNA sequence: TGTGCCAGCAGCCGGACTAGCGGGGGGGCAGATACGCAGTATTTT. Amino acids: CASSRTSGGADTQYF.

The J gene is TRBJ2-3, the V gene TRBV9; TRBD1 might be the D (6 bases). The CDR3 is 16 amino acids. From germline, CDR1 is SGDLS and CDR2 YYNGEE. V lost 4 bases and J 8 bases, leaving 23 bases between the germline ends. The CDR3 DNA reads TGTGCCAGCAGCCTGCGAGGTGAGGGGGTGGTGGCTACGCAGTATTTT. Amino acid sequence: CASSLRGEGVVATQYF.

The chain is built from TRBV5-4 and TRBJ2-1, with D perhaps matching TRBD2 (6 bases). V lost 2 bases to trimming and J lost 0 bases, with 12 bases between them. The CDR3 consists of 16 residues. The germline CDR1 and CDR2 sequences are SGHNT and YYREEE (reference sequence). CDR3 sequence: CASSLRGISSYNEQFF. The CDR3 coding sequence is TGTGCCAGCAGCTTACGGGGGATCAGCTCCTACAATGAGCAGTTCTTC.

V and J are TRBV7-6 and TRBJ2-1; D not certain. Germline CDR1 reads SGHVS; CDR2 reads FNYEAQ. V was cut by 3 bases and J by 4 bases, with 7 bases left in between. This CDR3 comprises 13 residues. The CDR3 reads CASSFTRYNEQFF. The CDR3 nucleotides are TGTGCCAGCAGCTTTACTCGGTACAATGAGCAGTTCTTC. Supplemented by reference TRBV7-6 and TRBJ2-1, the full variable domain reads GAGVSQSPRYKVTKRGQDVALRCDPISGHVSLYWYRQALGQGPEFLTYFNYEAQQDKSGLPNDRFSAERPEGSISTLTIQRTEQRDSAMYRCASSFTRYNEQFFGPGTRLTVL.

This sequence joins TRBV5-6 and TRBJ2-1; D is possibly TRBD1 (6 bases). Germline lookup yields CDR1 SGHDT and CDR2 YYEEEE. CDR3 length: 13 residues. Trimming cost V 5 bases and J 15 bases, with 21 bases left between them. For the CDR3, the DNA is TGTGCCAGCAGTTATGCAGGGGCCCCGGCCCCGTTCTTC. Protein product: CASSYAGAPAPFF. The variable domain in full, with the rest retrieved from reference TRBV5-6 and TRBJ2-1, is DAGVTQSPTHLIKTRGQQVTLRCSPKSGHDTVSWYQQALGQGPQFIFQYYEEEERQRGNFPDRFSGHQFPNYSSELNVNALLLGDSALYLCASSYAGAPAPFFGPGTRLTVL.

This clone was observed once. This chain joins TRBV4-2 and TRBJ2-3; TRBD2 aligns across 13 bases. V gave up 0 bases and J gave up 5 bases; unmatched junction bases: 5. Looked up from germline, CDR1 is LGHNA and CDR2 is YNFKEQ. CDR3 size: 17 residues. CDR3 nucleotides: TGTGCCAGCAGCCAAGAAACTAGCGGGAGGGGAGGAGATACGCAGTATTTT. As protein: CASSQETSGRGGDTQYF.

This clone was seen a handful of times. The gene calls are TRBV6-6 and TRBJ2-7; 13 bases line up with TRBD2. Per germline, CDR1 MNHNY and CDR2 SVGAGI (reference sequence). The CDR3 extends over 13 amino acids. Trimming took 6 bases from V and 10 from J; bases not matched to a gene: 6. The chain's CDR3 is CASRGLAGDQQYF. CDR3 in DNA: TGTGCCAGCAGAGGACTAGCGGGAGATCAACAGTACTTC.

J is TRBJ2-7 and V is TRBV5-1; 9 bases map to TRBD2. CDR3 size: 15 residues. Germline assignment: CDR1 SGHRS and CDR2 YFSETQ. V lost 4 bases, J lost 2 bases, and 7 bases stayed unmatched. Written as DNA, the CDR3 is TGCGCCAGCAGCCCCCTAGCGGGGCAGACCTACGAGCAGTACTTC. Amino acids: CASSPLAGQTYEQYF.

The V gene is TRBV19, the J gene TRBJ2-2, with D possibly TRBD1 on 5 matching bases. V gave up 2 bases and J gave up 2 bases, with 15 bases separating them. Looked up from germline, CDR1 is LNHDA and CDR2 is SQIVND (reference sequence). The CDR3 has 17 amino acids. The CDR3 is CASSISGRAANTGELFF. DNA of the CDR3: TGTGCCAGTAGTATATCGGGCAGGGCAGCCAACACCGGGGAGCTGTTTTTT.

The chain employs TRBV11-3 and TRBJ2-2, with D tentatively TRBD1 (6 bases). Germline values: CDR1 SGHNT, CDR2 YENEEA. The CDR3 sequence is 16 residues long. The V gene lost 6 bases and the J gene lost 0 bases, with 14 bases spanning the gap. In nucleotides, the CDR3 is TGTGCCAGCAGTAGGGGGTTGACCGCGAACACCGGGGAGCTGTTTTTT. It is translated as CASSRGLTANTGELFF.

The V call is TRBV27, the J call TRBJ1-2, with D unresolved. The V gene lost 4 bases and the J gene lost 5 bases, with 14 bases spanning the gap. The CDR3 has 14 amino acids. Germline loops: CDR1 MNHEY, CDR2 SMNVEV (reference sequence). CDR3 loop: CASSSRSDLYGYTF. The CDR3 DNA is TGTGCCAGCAGTTCCCGAAGCGACCTATATGGCTACACCTTC.

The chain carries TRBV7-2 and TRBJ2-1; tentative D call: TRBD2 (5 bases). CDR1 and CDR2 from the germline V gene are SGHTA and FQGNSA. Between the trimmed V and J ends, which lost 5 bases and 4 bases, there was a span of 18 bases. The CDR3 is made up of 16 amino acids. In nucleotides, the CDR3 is TGTGCCAGCAGCCTAAGGCAGAGGACTCTTTACAATGAGCAGTTCTTC. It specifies CASSLRQRTLYNEQFF. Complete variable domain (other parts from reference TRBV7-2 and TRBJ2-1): GAGVSQSPSNKVTEKGKDVELRCDPISGHTALYWYRQSLGQGLEFLIYFQGNSAPDKSGLPSDRFSAERTGGSVSTLTIQRTQQEDSAVYLCASSLRQRTLYNEQFFGPGTRLTVL.